These 8 T cell receptor beta chains originate from one sample sequenced in a study of T cells after yellow fever vaccination. TCRdb called the 5' RACE reads again in MiXCR, with one record for every CDR3 protein. The repertoire has 250,000 or so distinct CDR3 sequences, around 6.7% of them found once; the top ten carry 1% to 1.2%. This sample comprised CD4+ T cells sorted from PBMCs, obtained on the day of the yellow fever booster vaccination. The receptors were gathered from a man aged 25-40 years who received the YFV17D yellow fever vaccine.

This clonotype was picked up many times. The gene calls are TRBV6-6 and TRBJ2-2; a weak D match, TRBD2 (6 bases). Germline V gene lookup returns CDR1 MNHNY and CDR2 SVGAGI (reference sequence). With 6 bases removed from V and 3 bases from J, the gap between germline ends came to 8 bases. This CDR3 is built from 13 residues. The CDR3 coding sequence is TGTGCCAGCAGGACGGGGGACACCGGGGAGCTGTTTTTT. Protein: CASRTGDTGELFF.

The gene calls are TRBV27 and TRBJ1-1; D not resolved. The CDR3 totals 16 residues. V was trimmed by 2 bases and J by 3 bases, leaving 16 bases between them. Germline V gene sequence: CDR1 MNHEY, CDR2 SMNVEV (reference sequence). The CDR3 nucleotides read TGTGCCAGCAGTTTACGCGCGGTGGGAGGGTACACTGAAGCTTTCTTT. Its protein product is CASSLRAVGGYTEAFF.

V usage is TRBV7-6 and J usage is TRBJ2-1, with 10 bases matching TRBD2. Germline values: CDR1 SGHVS, CDR2 FNYEAQ. V shed 2 bases and J 5 bases; nucleotides not matched to a gene: 6. The CDR3 extends over 16 amino acids. The CDR3 loop reads CASSLRALAGDNEQFF. The CDR3 bases are TGTGCCAGCAGCTTACGGGCCCTAGCGGGAGACAATGAGCAGTTCTTC.

This clonotype was seen ten or more times. J is TRBJ2-2 and V is TRBV28, with a tentative D call TRBD2 (5 bases). The CDR3 is 16 amino acids. Germline CDR1 and CDR2: MDHEN and SYDVKM. Trimming shortened V by 4 bases and J by 5 bases, and 17 bases separated the two germline ends. The CDR3 DNA reads TGTGCCAGCAGTTCAACTACGTGGGAGAGGACCGGGGAGCTGTTTTTT. Residues: CASSSTTWERTGELFF.

This clonotype appeared many times. This chain joins TRBV5-1 and TRBJ2-6; D is perhaps TRBD1 (6 bases). Germline V lookup: CDR1 SGHRS, CDR2 YFSETQ. V gave up 7 bases and J gave up 2 bases, with 13 bases separating them. This CDR3 comprises 15 residues. DNA for the CDR3: TGCGCCAGCGGAAAACAGGGAGCTGGGGCCAACGTCCTGACTTTC. It is translated as CASGKQGAGANVLTF.

V is TRBV28 and J is TRBJ1-3; D is unclear. CDR1 is MDHEN, CDR2 SYDVKM, per germline. Trimming removed 6 bases from V and 2 bases from J, with 23 bases in between. The CDR3 contains 18 residues. This CDR3 is CASRATRGSVMPGNTIYF. For the CDR3, the DNA is TGTGCCAGCAGAGCTACACGTGGGAGTGTGATGCCTGGAAACACCATATATTTT.

The chain uses TRBV10-3 and TRBJ2-6, with D unresolved. V was trimmed by 5 bases and J by 0 bases, leaving 8 bases between them. Germline CDR1 reads ENHRY; CDR2 reads SYGVKD. The CDR3 totals 15 residues. The CDR3 DNA sequence: TGTGCCATCAGTAAAGCTAGCTCTGGGGCCAACGTCCTGACTTTC. Translating gives CAISKASSGANVLTF.

As regards this clonotype: A much larger clonotype is one base distant, so this may be a read error. The chain couples TRBV3-1 to TRBJ2-1; D is tentatively TRBD1 or TRBD2 (5 bases each). V dropped 4 bases and J dropped 5 bases, with 15 bases sitting between them. Germline CDR1 is LGHDT and CDR2 is YNNKEL (reference sequence). The CDR3 totals 15 residues. The CDR3 reads CASSPPGRTHNEQFF. CDR3 sequence (DNA): TGTGCCAGCAGCCCCCCGGGACGAACACACAATGAGCAGTTCTTC.